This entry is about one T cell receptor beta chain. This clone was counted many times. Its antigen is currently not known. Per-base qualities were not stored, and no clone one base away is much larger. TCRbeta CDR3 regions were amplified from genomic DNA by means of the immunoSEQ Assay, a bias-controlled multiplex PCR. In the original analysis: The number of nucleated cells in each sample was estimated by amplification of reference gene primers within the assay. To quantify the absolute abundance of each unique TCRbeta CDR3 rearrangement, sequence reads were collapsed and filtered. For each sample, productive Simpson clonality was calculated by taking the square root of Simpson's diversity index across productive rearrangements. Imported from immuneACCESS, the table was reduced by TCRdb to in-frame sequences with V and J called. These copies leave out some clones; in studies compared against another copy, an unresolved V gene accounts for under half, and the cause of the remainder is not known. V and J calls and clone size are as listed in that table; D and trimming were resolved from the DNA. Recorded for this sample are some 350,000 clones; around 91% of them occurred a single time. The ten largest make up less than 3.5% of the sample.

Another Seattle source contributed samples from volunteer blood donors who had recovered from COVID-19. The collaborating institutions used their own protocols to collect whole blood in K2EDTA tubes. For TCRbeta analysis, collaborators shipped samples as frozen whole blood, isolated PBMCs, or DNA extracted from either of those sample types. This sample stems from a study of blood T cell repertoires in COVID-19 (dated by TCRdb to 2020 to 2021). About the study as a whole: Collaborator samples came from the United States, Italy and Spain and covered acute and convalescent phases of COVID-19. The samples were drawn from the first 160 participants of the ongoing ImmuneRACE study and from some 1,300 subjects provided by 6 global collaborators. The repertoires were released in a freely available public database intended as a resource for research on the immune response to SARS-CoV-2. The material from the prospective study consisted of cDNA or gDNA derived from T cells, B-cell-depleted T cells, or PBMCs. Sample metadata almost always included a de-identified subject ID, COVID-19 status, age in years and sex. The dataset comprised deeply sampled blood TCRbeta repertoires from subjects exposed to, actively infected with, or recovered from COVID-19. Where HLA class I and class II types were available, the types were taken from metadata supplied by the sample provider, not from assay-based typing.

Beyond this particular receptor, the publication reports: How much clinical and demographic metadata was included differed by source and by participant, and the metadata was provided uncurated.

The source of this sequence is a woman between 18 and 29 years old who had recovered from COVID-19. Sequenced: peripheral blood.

This receptor carries the CDR3 CASAFRGSGLAAGNGELFF. The DNA reads as follows: TGTGCCAGTGCCTTCCGGGGGTCGGGACTAGCGGCCGGGAACGGGGAGCTGTTTTTT. The chain joins TRBV19 to TRBJ2-2, with 11 bases in between that match TRBD2. CDR1 and CDR2, per the germline V gene (reference sequence), are LNHDA and SQIVND. From its cysteine to its phenylalanine, the CDR3 spans 19 amino acids. Only the CDR3 DNA is retained, 57 bases long and in frame from the first base. Here V drops 8 bases and J drops 7 bases, and the junction holds 21 bases not matched to any gene.